The 32 T cell receptor beta chains presented below share a single source sample, sequenced in a study of blood T cell repertoires in COVID-19. TCRdb's table, derived via immunoSEQ multiplex PCR, lists solely in-frame clones and lacks some. The sample holds some 150,000 clones, 60% to 80% seen once. Input material: PBMCs or T cells enriched from blood (not recorded which). Receptors originate from a woman aged 50 to 60 who had recovered from COVID-19.

This clone appeared once. The CDR3 bases are TGTGCCAGCAGTACAGGGACAGACCCTAGGGGCTACACCTTC. It is translated as CASSTGTDPRGYTF. V gene TRBV6-5 combines with J gene TRBJ1-2; TRBD1 aligns across 7 bases. Germline V gene lookup returns CDR1 MNHEY and CDR2 SVGAGI. With 5 bases clipped from V and 8 bases from J, the junction kept 11 bases outside the gene matches. The CDR3 runs to 14 residues.

This clone has only one observation. The J gene is TRBJ1-1, the V gene TRBV11-2, with 7 positions matching TRBD1. The germline V gene has CDR1 SGHAT and CDR2 FQNNGV. V was pared by 4 bases and J by 1 base, with 3 bases of the junction left unmatched. The CDR3 consists of 14 residues. In DNA form, the CDR3 reads TGTGCCAGCAGCTGGAGACAGGGGAACACTGAAGCTTTCTTT. It specifies CASSWRQGNTEAFF.

This sequence joins TRBV28 and TRBJ1-5; the D gene is possibly TRBD1 (6 bases). Trimming stripped 5 bases from V and 0 bases from J, with 8 bases between. Looked up from germline, CDR1 is MDHEN and CDR2 is SYDVKM. This CDR3 spans 14 amino acids. This CDR3 reads CASSLTGSNQPQHF. In DNA form, the CDR3 reads TGTGCCAGCAGTCTGACAGGTAGCAATCAGCCCCAGCATTTT.

This clone showed up just a few times. This chain links TRBV5-4 with TRBJ2-3; 7 nucleotides agree with TRBD2. V trimming: 4 bases; J trimming: 6 bases; junction bases outside the gene matches: 11. CDR1 is SGHNT and CDR2 is YYREEE in the germline V gene (reference sequence). This CDR3 contains 15 residues. The CDR3 reads CASSRSAQAGDTQYF. The CDR3 region has the DNA TGTGCCAGCAGCCGGTCGGCGCAAGCGGGGGATACGCAGTATTTT.

The rearrangement links TRBV6-4 to TRBJ2-2; perhaps TRBD2 as D (6 bases). CDR3 length: 14 amino acids. Per the germline V gene, CDR1 is MRHNA and CDR2 is SNTAGT. Trimming stripped 6 bases from V and 0 bases from J, with 8 bases between. The CDR3 reads CASRPGANTGELFF. In DNA, the CDR3 is TGTGCCAGCAGACCGGGAGCGAACACCGGGGAGCTGTTTTTT.

The V and J genes are TRBV19 and TRBJ1-1; 9 bases map to TRBD1. The V and J ends lost 10 bases and 5 bases, in that order; junction bases with no gene match: 8. The CDR3 is 13 amino acids. Germline CDR1 reads LNHDA; CDR2 reads SQIVND (reference sequence). CDR3 DNA: TGTGCCACCACGGGACAGGGCACAACTGAAGCTTTCTTT. Protein: CATTGQGTTEAFF.

The genes are TRBV3-1 (or the pseudogene TRBV3-2) and TRBJ1-4; D is unclear. The CDR3 consists of 15 residues. Trimming took 0 bases from V and 8 from J, leaving 13 bases between them. In germline, CDR1 is LGHDT, CDR2 YNNKEL (reference sequence). In DNA form, the CDR3 reads TGTGCCAGCAGCCAAGATCTAGCCTCCAGCGAAAAACTGTTTTTT. Its protein is CASSQDLASSEKLFF.

V and J are TRBV19 and TRBJ1-2; TRBD1 is a possible D gene (6 bases). The CDR3 sequence is 14 residues long. Germline assignment: CDR1 LNHDA and CDR2 SQIVND (reference sequence). The ends were cut back, 4 bases at V and 7 bases at J, with 16 bases in the middle. The CDR3 here is CASSNTGSRGGYTF. CDR3 bases: TGTGCCAGTAGTAATACAGGGTCCCGGGGTGGCTACACCTTC.

The chain joins TRBV29-1 to TRBJ2-2; the D gene is possibly TRBD2 (5 bases). In germline, CDR1 is SQVTM, CDR2 ANQGSEA. V lost 7 bases, J lost 3 bases, and 12 bases lay in between. CDR3 length: 13 amino acids. The CDR3 reads CSGYREYTGELFF. The CDR3, as DNA: TGCAGCGGCTATAGGGAGTACACCGGGGAGCTGTTTTTT.

The chain combines TRBV28 with TRBJ2-1, with 9 positions matching TRBD1. Germline V gene data show CDR1 as MDHEN and CDR2 as SYDVKM. With V trimmed by 6 bases and J by 7 bases, 10 bases remained unmatched. The CDR3 extends over 15 amino acids. CDR3 in amino acids: CASSPTGGARNEQFF. CDR3 nucleotides: TGTGCCAGCAGCCCAACAGGGGGCGCGAGAAATGAGCAGTTCTTC.

The V call is TRBV18, the J call TRBJ2-7; 10 nucleotides align to TRBD2. The V and J ends lost 0 bases and 3 bases, in that order; junction bases with no gene match: 5. CDR3 length equals 16 residues. Germline V gene lookup returns CDR1 KGHSH and CDR2 LQKENI. CDR3 coding DNA: TGTGCCAGCTCACCACCGAACCCTAGCGGGAGCTACGAGCAGTACTTC. As protein: CASSPPNPSGSYEQYF.

The chain links TRBV2 to TRBJ1-4; D is ambiguous. Germline CDR1 SNHLY, CDR2 FYNNEI. This CDR3 comprises 14 residues. Trimming shortened V by 7 bases and J by 8 bases, and 17 bases separated the two germline ends. The CDR3 DNA reads TGTGCCAGCAAGCAAGAGGGCGTCAACGAAAAACTGTTTTTT. It specifies CASKQEGVNEKLFF.

The CDR3 DNA reads TGCGCCAGCAGCCTCCAGGCAGAAAAACTGTTTTTT. Residues: CASSLQAEKLFF. The V gene is TRBV4-1, the J gene TRBJ1-4; no reliable D call. This CDR3 region has 12 residues. Trimming took 4 bases from V and 8 from J, leaving 8 bases between them. Germline CDR1 and CDR2: MGHRA and YSYEKL.

The CDR3 protein is CAGDRGNYGYTF. CDR3 sequence (DNA): TGTGCCGGGGACAGGGGGAACTATGGCTACACCTTC. This sequence joins TRBV30 and TRBJ1-2; 11 nucleotides match TRBD1. CDR1 and CDR2 (germline): GTSNPN, SVGIG (reference sequence). There are 12 residues in the CDR3. V lost 8 bases and J lost 2; bases outside the gene matches: 1.

The CDR3 DNA is TGTGCCAGCAGCTTAGCGGCAGCTAACTATGGCTACACCTTC. It is translated as CASSLAAANYGYTF. The chain carries TRBV7-9 and TRBJ1-2; D remains ambiguous. Germline lookup yields CDR1 SEHNR and CDR2 FQNEAQ (reference sequence). The CDR3 covers 14 residues. V lost 0 bases, J lost 0 bases, and 5 bases lay in between.

The chain couples TRBV10-3 to TRBJ1-1, with D perhaps TRBD1 (6 bases). Germline assignment: CDR1 ENHRY and CDR2 SYGVKD. The length of the CDR3 is 18 residues. V shed 11 bases and J shed 0 bases, with 28 bases lying between them. The CDR3 spells CAGLFSMGAGFLNTEAFF. For the CDR3, the DNA is TGTGCCGGCCTCTTCAGTATGGGGGCCGGTTTCCTGAACACTGAAGCTTTCTTT.

The rearrangement joins TRBV27 to TRBJ1-1; D perhaps matches TRBD1 (5 bases). V was clipped by 8 bases and J by 8 bases, with 21 bases between them. CDR1 is MNHEY, CDR2 SMNVEV, per germline (reference sequence). CDR3 length: 14 residues. For the CDR3, the DNA is TGTGCCAGCGGACGTATAAACAGGCTCAACGAAGCTTTCTTT. Translation gives CASGRINRLNEAFF.

The chain employs TRBV19 and TRBJ2-1; D not resolved. Germline lookup yields CDR1 LNHDA and CDR2 SQIVND (reference sequence). This CDR3 is 14 amino acids long. V lost 3 bases, J lost 5 bases, and 11 bases lay in between. The CDR3 protein is CASSIPSYHNEQFF. The CDR3 DNA reads as TGTGCCAGTAGTATTCCCTCCTACCACAATGAGCAGTTCTTC.

This clone was seen a single time. The V gene is TRBV13, the J gene TRBJ2-3, with 10 bases that match TRBD2. The CDR3 has 14 residues. V trimming: 6 bases; J trimming: 6 bases; junction bases outside the gene matches: 6. Per the germline V gene, CDR1 is PRHDT and CDR2 is FYEKMQ (reference sequence). For the CDR3, the DNA is TGTGCCAGCAGTATAAGCGGGGGGGCGGATACGCAGTATTTT. Translated: CASSISGGADTQYF.

The chain carries TRBV4-1 and TRBJ1-2, with TRBD1 as a possible D gene (5 bases). Trimming pared 0 bases from V and 8 bases from J, leaving 10 bases between. The length of the CDR3 is 13 residues. Germline CDR1 MGHRA, CDR2 YSYEKL. The CDR3 loop is CASSQDAGRGYTF. DNA of the CDR3: TGCGCCAGCAGCCAAGATGCAGGGAGGGGCTACACCTTC.

V is TRBV30 and J is TRBJ1-6; a possible D gene is TRBD1 (5 bases). V lost 3 bases and J 9 bases, leaving 33 bases between the germline ends. CDR3 length equals 20 residues. The germline gives CDR1 GTSNPN, CDR2 SVGIG (reference sequence). The CDR3 bases are TGTGCCTGGAGACTCCCCCCGGGACTCATCAATTCATCGATGTTTTCACCCCTCCACTTT. Protein sequence: CAWRLPPGLINSSMFSPLHF.

The rearrangement joins TRBV10-3 to TRBJ2-1; tentatively, D is TRBD2 (6 bases). Trimming pared 4 bases from V and 2 bases from J, leaving 12 bases between. Germline V lookup: CDR1 ENHRY, CDR2 SYGVKD. The length of the CDR3 is 15 residues. The CDR3: CAISARDSAYNEQFF. The DNA for the CDR3 is TGTGCCATCAGTGCCCGGGACTCAGCCTACAATGAGCAGTTCTTC.

V and J are TRBV24-1 and TRBJ1-2, with D tentatively TRBD1 (6 bases). Trimming took off 1 base at V and 6 bases at J, with 8 bases between the two ends. This CDR3 contains 13 residues. Germline CDR1 KGHDR, CDR2 SFDVKD. The CDR3, as DNA: TGTGCCACCAGTGATTTCAACAGGGATGGCTACACCTTC. As protein: CATSDFNRDGYTF.

As to this clone: This same CDR3 is encoded by further DNA sequences in the sample. The chain carries TRBV5-1 and TRBJ1-4; the match to TRBD1 covers 9 bases. Germline V lookup: CDR1 SGHRS, CDR2 YFSETQ. V gave up 4 bases and J gave up 6 bases; unmatched junction bases: 4. This CDR3 comprises 14 residues. The CDR3 DNA reads TGCGCCAGCAGCCCAGACAGGGGGGATGAAAAACTGTTTTTT. Translated: CASSPDRGDEKLFF.

The chain combines TRBV25-1 with TRBJ1-1, with D hard to call. With 5 bases removed from V and 0 bases from J, the gap between germline ends came to 7 bases. Looked up from germline, CDR1 is MGHDK and CDR2 is SYGVNS. The CDR3 extends over 13 amino acids. The CDR3 here is CASSRTVNTEAFF. Written as DNA, the CDR3 is TGTGCCAGCAGTCGGACTGTGAACACTGAAGCTTTCTTT.

This chain uses TRBV10-1 with TRBJ1-6; 8 nucleotides agree with TRBD1. CDR1 is WNHNN, CDR2 SYGVQD, per germline (reference sequence). The CDR3 is 14 amino acids. After removal of 2 bases from V and 10 bases from J, the junction contained 4 bases not matched to a gene. The CDR3 DNA sequence: TGCGCCAGCAGTGAGGACAGGGGAGGGTCACCCCTCCACTTT. Translation gives CASSEDRGGSPLHF.

CDR3 nucleotides: TGCGCCAGCAGCTTGTCTAGCGAGGGGCCTAAGCAGTTCTTC. Encoded protein: CASSLSSEGPKQFF. The V call is TRBV5-1, the J call TRBJ2-1, with D maybe TRBD2 (6 bases). The CDR3 has 14 residues. Germline CDR1 reads SGHRS; CDR2 reads YFSETQ. The V end was cut by 1 base, the J end by 11 bases, with 16 bases between.

V gene TRBV27 combines with J gene TRBJ2-1; no definite D call. Trimming removed 6 bases at V and 9 bases at J, with 9 bases between. Germline CDR1 MNHEY, CDR2 SMNVEV (reference sequence). The CDR3 consists of 11 residues. The CDR3 DNA is TGTGCCAGCAGCTCCCTTGTTGAGCAGTTCTTC. As protein: CASSSLVEQFF.

The J gene is TRBJ1-1, the V gene TRBV29-1, with a tentative D call TRBD1 (5 bases). Looked up from germline, CDR1 is SQVTM and CDR2 is ANQGSEA. This CDR3 region has 12 residues. Trimming left V 6 bases short and J 4 bases short, with 12 bases between. The DNA of the CDR3 is TGCAGCGTCCAGGAGGGGATCACTGAAGCTTTCTTT. Encoded protein: CSVQEGITEAFF.

This clone appeared once. V and J are TRBV4-1 and TRBJ2-5; D unresolved. Germline assignment: CDR1 MGHRA and CDR2 YSYEKL. The CDR3 is made up of 14 amino acids. V was pared by 1 base and J by 6 bases, with 12 bases between. The CDR3 nucleotides are TGCGCCAGCAGCCAAGGTGCGGCCGCGAAGACCCAGTACTTC. Translated: CASSQGAAAKTQYF.

The chain recombines TRBV7-2 with TRBJ1-5, with D unresolved. There are 14 residues in the CDR3. The germline V gene encodes CDR1 SGHTA and CDR2 FQGNSA. V was cut by 6 bases and J by 4 bases, with 13 bases left in between. The CDR3 is CASRRAAPNQPQHF. The CDR3 DNA reads TGTGCCAGCAGGAGGGCCGCTCCGAATCAGCCCCAGCATTTT.

The chain carries TRBV2 and TRBJ2-2, with 7 bases lining up with TRBD1. The CDR3 is made up of 14 amino acids. From germline, CDR1 is SNHLY and CDR2 FYNNEI. The V segment lost 5 bases and the J segment 7 bases; nucleotides outside the gene matches: 7. The CDR3 here is CASSPTGADGELFF. The CDR3, as DNA: TGTGCCAGCAGTCCCACAGGGGCCGACGGGGAGCTGTTTTTT.